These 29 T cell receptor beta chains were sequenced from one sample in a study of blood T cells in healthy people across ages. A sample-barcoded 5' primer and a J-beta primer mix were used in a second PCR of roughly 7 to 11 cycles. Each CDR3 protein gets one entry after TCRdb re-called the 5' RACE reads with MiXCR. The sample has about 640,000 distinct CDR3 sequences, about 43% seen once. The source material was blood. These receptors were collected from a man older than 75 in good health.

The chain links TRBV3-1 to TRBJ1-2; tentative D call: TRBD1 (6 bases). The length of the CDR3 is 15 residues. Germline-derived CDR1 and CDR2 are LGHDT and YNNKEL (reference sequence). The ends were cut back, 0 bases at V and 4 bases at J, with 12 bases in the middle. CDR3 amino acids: CASSQDRGVSYGYTF. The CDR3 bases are TGTGCCAGCAGCCAAGATAGGGGGGTGAGCTATGGCTACACCTTC.

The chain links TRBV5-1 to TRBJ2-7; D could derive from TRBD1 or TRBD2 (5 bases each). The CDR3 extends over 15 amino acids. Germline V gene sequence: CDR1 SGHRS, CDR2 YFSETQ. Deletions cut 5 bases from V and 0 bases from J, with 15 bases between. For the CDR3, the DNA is TGCGCCAGCAGTTATTCCGGGGCTCCCTCCTACGAGCAGTACTTC. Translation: CASSYSGAPSYEQYF.

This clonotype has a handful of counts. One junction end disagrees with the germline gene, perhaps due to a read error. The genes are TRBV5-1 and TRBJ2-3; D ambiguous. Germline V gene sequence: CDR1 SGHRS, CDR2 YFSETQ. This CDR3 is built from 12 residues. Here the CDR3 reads CASSLNADTQYF. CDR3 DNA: TGTGCCAGCAGCTTGAATGCTGATACGCAGTATTTT.

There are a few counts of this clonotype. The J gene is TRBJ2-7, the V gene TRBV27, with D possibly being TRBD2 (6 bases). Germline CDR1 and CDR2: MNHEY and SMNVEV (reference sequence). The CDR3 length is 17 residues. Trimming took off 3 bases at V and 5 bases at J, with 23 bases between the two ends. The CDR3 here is CASSFTRERMGYNEQYF. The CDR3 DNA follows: TGTGCCAGCAGTTTCACCCGGGAGAGGATGGGGTATAACGAGCAGTACTTC.

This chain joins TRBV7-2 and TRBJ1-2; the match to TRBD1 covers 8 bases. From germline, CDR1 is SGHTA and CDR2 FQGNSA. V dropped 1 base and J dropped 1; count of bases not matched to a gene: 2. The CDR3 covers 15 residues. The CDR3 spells CASSLVGQVNYGYTF. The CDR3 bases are TGTGCCAGCAGCTTAGTGGGACAGGTTAACTATGGCTACACCTTC.

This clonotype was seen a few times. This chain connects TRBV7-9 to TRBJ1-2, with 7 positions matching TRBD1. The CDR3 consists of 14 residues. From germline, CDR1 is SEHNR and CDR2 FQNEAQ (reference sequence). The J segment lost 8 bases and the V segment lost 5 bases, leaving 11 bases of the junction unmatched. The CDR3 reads CASSPVDRAGGYTF. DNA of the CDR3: TGTGCCAGCAGCCCAGTAGACAGGGCGGGCGGCTACACCTTC.

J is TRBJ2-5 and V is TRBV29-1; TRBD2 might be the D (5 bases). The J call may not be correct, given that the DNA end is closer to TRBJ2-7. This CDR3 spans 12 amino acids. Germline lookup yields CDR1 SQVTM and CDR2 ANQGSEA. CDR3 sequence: CSVGSGTVEQYF. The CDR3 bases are TGCAGCGTTGGGTCGGGAACGGTCGAGCAGTACTTC.

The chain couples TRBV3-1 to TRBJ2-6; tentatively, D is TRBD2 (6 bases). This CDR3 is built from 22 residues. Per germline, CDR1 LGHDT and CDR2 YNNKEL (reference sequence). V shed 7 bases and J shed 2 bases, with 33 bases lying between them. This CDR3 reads CASKLTGRRTNGTAPGANVLTF. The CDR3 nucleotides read TGTGCCAGCAAACTCACCGGACGAAGGACTAATGGGACGGCTCCTGGGGCCAACGTCCTGACTTTC.

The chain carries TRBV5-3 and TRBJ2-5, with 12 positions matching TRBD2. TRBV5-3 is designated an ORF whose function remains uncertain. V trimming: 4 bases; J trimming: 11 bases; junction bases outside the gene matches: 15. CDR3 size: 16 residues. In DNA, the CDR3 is TGTGCCAGAAGCGCGACTAGCGGGAGCAATTCAAATGAGCAGTACTTC. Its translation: CARSATSGSNSNEQYF.

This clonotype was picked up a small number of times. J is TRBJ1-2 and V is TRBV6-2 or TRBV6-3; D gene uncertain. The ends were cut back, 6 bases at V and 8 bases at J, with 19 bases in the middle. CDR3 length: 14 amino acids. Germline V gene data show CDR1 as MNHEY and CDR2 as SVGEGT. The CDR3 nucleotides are TGTGCCAGCAGCGACTTTCTTGCGGTAACAGGCTACACCTTC. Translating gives CASSDFLAVTGYTF.

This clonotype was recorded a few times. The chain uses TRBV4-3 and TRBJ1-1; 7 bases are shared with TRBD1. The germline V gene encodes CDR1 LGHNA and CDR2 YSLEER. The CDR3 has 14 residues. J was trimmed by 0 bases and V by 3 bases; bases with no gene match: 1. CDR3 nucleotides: TGCGCCAGCAGCCATGGACAGGTGAACACTGAAGCTTTCTTT. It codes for CASSHGQVNTEAFF.

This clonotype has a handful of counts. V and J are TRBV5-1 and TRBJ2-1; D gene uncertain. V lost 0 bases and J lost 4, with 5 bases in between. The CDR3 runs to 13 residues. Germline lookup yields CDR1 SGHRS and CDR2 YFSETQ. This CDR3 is CASSLDRYNEQFF. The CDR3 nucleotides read TGCGCCAGCAGCTTGGATAGGTACAATGAGCAGTTCTTC.

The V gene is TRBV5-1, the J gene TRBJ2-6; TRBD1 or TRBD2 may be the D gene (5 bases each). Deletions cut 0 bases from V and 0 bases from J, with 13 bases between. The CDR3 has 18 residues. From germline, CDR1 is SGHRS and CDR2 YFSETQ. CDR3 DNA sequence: TGCGCCAGCAGCTTGGTGGGGACGGATAGCTCTGGGGCCAACGTCCTGACTTTC. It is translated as CASSLVGTDSSGANVLTF. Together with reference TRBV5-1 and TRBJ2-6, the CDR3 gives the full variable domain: KAGVTQTPRYLIKTRGQQVTLSCSPISGHRSVSWYQQTPGQGLQFLFEYFSETQRNKGNFPGRFSGRQFSNSRSEMNVSTLELGDSALYLCASSLVGTDSSGANVLTFGAGSRLTVL.

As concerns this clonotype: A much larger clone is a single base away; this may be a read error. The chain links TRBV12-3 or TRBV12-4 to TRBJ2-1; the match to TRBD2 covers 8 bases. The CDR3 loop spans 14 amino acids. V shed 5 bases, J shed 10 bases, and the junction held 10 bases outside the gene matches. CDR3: CASSGPAGVTEQFF. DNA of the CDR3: TGTGCCAGCAGTGGACCAGCGGGAGTCACGGAGCAGTTCTTC.

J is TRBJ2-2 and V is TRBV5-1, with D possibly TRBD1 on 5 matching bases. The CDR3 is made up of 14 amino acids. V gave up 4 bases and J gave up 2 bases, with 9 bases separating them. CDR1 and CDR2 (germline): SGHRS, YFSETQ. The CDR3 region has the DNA TGCGCCAGCAGCGAAGGGGTAAACACCGGGGAGCTGTTTTTT. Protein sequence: CASSEGVNTGELFF.

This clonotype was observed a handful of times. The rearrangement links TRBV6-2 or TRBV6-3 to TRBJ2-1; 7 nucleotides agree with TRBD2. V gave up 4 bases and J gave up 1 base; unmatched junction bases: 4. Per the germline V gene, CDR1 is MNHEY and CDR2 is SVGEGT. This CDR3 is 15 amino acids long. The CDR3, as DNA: TGTGCCAGCAGTTCGGCCGGGAGGTCCTACAATGAGCAGTTCTTC. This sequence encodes CASSSAGRSYNEQFF.

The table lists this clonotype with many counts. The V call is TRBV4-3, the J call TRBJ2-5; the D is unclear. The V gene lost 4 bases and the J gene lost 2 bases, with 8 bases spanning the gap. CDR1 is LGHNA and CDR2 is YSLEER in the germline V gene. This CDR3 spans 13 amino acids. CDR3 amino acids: CASSRLIQETQYF. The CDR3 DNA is TGCGCCAGCAGCCGACTGATTCAAGAGACCCAGTACTTC.

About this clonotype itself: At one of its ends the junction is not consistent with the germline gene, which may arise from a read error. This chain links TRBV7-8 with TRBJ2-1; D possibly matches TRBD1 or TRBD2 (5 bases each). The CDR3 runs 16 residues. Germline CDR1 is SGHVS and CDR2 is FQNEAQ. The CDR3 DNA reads TGTGCCAACAGCATGAACCGGGACCTCTCCTACAATGAGCAGTTCTTC. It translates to CANSMNRDLSYNEQFF.

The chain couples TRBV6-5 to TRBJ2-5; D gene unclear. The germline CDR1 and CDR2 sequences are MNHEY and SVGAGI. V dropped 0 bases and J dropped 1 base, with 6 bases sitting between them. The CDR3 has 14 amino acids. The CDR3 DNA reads TGTGCCAGCAGTTACTCGGCCCTCCAAGAGACCCAGTACTTC. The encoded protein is CASSYSALQETQYF.

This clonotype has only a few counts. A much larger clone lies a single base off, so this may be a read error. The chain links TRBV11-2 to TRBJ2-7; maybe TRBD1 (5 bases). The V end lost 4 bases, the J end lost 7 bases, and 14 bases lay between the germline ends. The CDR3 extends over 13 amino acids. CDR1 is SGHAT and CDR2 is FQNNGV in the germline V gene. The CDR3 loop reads CASSYDRNNEQYF. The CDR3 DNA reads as TGTGCCAGCAGCTATGACAGAAACAATGAGCAGTACTTC.

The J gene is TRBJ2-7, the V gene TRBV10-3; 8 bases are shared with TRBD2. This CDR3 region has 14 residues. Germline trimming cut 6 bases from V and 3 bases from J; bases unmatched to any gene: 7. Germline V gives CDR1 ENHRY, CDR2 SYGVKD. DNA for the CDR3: TGTGCCATCAGGGGACCCGGGGGGGGCTACGAGCAGTACTTC. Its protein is CAIRGPGGGYEQYF.

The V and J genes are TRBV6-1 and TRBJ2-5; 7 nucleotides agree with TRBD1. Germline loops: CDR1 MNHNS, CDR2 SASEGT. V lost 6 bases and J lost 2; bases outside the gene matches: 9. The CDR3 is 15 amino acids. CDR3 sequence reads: CASSQDRVGQETQYF. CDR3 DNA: TGTGCCAGCAGCCAAGACAGGGTAGGGCAAGAGACCCAGTACTTC.

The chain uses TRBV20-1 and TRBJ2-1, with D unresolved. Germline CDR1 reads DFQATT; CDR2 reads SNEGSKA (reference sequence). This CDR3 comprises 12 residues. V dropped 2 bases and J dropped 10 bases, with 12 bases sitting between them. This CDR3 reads CSARYGSYEQFF. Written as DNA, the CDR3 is TGCAGTGCTAGATATGGATCCTACGAGCAGTTCTTC.

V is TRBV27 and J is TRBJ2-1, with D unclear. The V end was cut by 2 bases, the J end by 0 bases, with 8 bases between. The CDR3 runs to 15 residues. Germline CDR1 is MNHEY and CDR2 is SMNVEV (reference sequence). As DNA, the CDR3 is TGTGCCAGCAGTTTACGAATGAGCTCCTACAATGAGCAGTTCTTC. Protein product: CASSLRMSSYNEQFF.

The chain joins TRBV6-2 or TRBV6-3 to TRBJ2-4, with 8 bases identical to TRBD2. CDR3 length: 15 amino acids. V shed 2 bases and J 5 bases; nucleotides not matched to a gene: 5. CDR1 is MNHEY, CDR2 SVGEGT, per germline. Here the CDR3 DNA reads TGTGCCAGCAGTTACCCCGCACTAGCGGAAAACATTCAGTACTTC. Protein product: CASSYPALAENIQYF.

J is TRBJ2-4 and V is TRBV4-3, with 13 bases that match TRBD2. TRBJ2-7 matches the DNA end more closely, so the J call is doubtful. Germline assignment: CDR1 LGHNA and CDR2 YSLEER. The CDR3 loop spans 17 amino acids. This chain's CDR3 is CASSPVTFTSGRAEQYF. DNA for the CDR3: TGCGCCAGCAGCCCCGTTACTTTCACTAGCGGGAGGGCCGAGCAGTACTTC.

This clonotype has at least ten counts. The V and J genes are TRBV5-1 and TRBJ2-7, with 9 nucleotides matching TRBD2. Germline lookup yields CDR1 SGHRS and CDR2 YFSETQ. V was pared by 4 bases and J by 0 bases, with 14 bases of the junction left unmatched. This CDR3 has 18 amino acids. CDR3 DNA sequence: TGCGCCAGCAGCCCCCGGGGGAGCGGGGGGCTCATCTCCTACGAGCAGTACTTC. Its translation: CASSPRGSGGLISYEQYF. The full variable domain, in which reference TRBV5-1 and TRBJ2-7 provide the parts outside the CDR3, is KAGVTQTPRYLIKTRGQQVTLSCSPISGHRSVSWYQQTPGQGLQFLFEYFSETQRNKGNFPGRFSGRQFSNSRSEMNVSTLELGDSALYLCASSPRGSGGLISYEQYFGPGTRLTVT.

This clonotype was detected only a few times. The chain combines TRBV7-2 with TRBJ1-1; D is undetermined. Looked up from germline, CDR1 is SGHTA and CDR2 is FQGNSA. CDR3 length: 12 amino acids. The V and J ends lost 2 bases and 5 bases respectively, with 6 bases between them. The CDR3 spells CASSLIRTEAFF. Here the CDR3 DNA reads TGTGCCAGCAGCTTAATCAGGACTGAAGCTTTCTTT.

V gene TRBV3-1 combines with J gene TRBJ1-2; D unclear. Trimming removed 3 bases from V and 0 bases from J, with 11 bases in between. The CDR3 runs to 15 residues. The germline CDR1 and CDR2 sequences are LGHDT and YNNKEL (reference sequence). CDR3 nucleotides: TGTGCCAGCAGCCACCGATTACAGACTAACTATGGCTACACCTTC. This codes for CASSHRLQTNYGYTF.